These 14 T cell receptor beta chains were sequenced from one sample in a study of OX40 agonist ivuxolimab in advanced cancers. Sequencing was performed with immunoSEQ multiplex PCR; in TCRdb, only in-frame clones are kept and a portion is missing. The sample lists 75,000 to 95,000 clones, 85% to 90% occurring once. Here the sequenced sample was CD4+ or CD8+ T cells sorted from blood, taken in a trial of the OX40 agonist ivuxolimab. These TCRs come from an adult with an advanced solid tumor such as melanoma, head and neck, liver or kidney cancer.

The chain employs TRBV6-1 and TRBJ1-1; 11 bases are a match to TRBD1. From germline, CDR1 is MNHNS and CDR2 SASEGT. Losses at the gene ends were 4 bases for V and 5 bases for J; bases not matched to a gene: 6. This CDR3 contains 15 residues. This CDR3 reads CASSATGTGGTEAFF. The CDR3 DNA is TGTGCCAGCAGTGCAACCGGGACAGGGGGGACTGAAGCTTTCTTT.

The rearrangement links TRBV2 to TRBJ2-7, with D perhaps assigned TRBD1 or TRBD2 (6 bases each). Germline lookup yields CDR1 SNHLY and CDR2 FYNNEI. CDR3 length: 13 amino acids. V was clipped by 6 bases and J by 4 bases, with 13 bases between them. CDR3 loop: CASRAGQDYEQYV. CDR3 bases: TGTGCCAGCAGGGCGGGACAAGATTACGAGCAGTACGTC.

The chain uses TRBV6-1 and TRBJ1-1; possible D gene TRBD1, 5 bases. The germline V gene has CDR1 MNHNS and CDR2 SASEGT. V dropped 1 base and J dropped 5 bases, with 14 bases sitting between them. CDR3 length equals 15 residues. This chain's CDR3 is CASSEVGELGTEAFF. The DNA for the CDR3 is TGTGCCAGCAGTGAAGTGGGGGAGTTGGGGACTGAAGCTTTCTTT.

CDR3 loop: CASSPREDTEAFF. The CDR3 region has the DNA TGTGCCAGCTCACCAAGAGAAGACACTGAAGCTTTCTTT. The rearrangement joins TRBV18 to TRBJ1-1; unclear D gene. The CDR3 runs to 13 residues. Trimming took 2 bases from V and 3 from J, leaving 7 bases between them. Germline-derived CDR1 and CDR2 are KGHSH and LQKENI.

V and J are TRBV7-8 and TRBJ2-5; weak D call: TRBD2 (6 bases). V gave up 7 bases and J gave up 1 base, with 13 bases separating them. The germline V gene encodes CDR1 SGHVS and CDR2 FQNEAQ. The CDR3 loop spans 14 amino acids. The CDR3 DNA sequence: TGTGCCAGCAACCCCGGGGGATCCCAAGAGACCCAGTACTTC. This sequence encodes CASNPGGSQETQYF.

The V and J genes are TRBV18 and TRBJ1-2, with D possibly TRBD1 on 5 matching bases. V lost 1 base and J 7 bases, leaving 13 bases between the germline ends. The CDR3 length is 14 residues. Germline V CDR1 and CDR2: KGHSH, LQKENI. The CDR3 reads CASSPQEGQVGYTF. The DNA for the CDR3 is TGTGCCAGCTCACCACAGGAGGGGCAGGTTGGCTACACCTTC.

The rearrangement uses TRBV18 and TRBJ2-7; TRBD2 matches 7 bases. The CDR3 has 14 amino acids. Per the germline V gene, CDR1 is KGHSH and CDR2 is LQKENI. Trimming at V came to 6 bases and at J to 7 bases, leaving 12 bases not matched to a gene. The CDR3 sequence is CASSRLAMPGEQYF. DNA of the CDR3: TGTGCCAGCTCGAGACTAGCTATGCCAGGGGAGCAGTACTTC. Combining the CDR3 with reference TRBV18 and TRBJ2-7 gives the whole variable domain NAGVMQNPRHLVRRRGQEARLRCSPMKGHSHVYWYRQLPEEGLKFMVYLQKENIIDESGMPKERFSAEFPKEGPSILRIQQVVRGDSAAYFCASSRLAMPGEQYFGPGTRLTVT.

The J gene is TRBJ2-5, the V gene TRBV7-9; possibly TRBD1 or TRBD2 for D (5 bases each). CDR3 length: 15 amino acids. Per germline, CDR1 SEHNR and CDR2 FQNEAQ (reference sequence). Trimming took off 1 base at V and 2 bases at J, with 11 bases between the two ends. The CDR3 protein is CASSLGLRGQETQYF. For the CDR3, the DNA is TGTGCCAGCAGCTTAGGTTTGAGGGGACAAGAGACCCAGTACTTC.

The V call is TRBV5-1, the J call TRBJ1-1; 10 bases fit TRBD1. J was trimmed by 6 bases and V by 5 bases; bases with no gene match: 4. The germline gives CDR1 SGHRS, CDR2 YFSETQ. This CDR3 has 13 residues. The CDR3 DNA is TGCGCCAGCAGTCCGGGACAGGGGCCTGAAGCTTTCTTT. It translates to CASSPGQGPEAFF.

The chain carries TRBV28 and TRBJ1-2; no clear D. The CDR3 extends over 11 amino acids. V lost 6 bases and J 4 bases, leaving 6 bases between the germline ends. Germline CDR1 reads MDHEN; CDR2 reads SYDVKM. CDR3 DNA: TGTGCCAGCAGAAGATCCTATGGCTACACCTTC. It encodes CASRRSYGYTF.

The CDR3 DNA reads as TGTGCCAGCAAGGAGGGGAACGTCGTTAGCAATCAGCCCCAGCATTTT. The encoded protein is CASKEGNVVSNQPQHF. This chain connects TRBV2 to TRBJ1-5; maybe TRBD1 (5 bases). This CDR3 comprises 16 residues. Germline V gene lookup returns CDR1 SNHLY and CDR2 FYNNEI. Trimming shortened V by 7 bases and J by 0 bases, and 16 bases separated the two germline ends.

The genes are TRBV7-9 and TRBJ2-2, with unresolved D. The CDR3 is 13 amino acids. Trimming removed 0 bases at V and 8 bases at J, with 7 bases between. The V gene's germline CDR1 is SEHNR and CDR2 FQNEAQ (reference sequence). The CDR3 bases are TGTGCCAGCAGCTTAGCGGAAACGGGGGAGCTGTTTTTT. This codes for CASSLAETGELFF.

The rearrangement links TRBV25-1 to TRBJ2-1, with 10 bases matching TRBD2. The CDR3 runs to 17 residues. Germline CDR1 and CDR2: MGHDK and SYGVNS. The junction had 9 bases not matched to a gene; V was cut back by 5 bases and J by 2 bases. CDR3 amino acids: CASSSIGSGGAYNEQFF. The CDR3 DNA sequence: TGTGCCAGCAGTTCTATCGGGAGCGGGGGGGCCTACAATGAGCAGTTCTTC.

CDR3 nucleotide sequence: TGCGCCAGAACTTCTTCGGGGCCTACTCCGGATCAGCCCCAGCATTTT. Translated: CARTSSGPTPDQPQHF. The chain uses TRBV4-3 and TRBJ1-5, with D perhaps matching TRBD1 (5 bases). Trimming left V 9 bases short and J 5 bases short, with 23 bases between. Germline loops: CDR1 LGHNA, CDR2 YSLEER. This CDR3 region has 16 residues.